The rows below give T cell receptor beta chains drawn from one sample of a study of T cell responses to AZD1222 COVID-19 vaccine. Produced via immunoSEQ multiplex PCR; TCRdb's table is partial and in-frame only. The sample records roughly 91,000 clones, roughly nine tenths being singletons. The sequenced sample was peripheral blood, obtained on day 0 of AZD1222 vaccination. These receptors all come from an adult in good health. The CDR3 runs from the conserved cysteine through the conserved F or W.

j_gene: TRBJ2-7
v_gene: TRBV7-8
CDR3aa: CASSFRGNEQYF

j_gene: TRBJ1-1
v_gene: TRBV29-1
CDR3aa: CSVGQGGTTEAFF

j_gene: TRBJ2-7
v_gene: TRBV18
CDR3aa: CASSLRDRGRYEQYF

j_gene: TRBJ1-6
v_gene: TRBV7-3
CDR3aa: CASRGTGDNSPLHF

j_gene: TRBJ1-2
v_gene: TRBV27
CDR3aa: CASRPGTVSYGYTF

j_gene: TRBJ1-5
v_gene: TRBV18
CDR3aa: CASSPGTENQPQHF

j_gene: TRBJ2-4
v_gene: TRBV4-1
CDR3aa: CASSQVLASKNIQYF

j_gene: TRBJ2-7
v_gene: TRBV6-5
CDR3aa: CASSWGREPGGEQYF

j_gene: TRBJ1-2
v_gene: TRBV28
CDR3aa: CASSFTTAVNYGYTF

j_gene: TRBJ2-3
v_gene: TRBV14
CDR3aa: CASSQLGRGTDTQYF

j_gene: TRBJ2-1
v_gene: TRBV6-5
CDR3aa: CASSYLDKQFF

j_gene: TRBJ1-1
v_gene: TRBV5-5
CDR3aa: CASSIRDNTEAFF

j_gene: TRBJ2-7
v_gene: TRBV7-2
CDR3aa: CASSLERGEQYF

j_gene: TRBJ2-2
v_gene: TRBV5-6
CDR3aa: CASSFPREGGELFF

j_gene: TRBJ2-7
v_gene: TRBV7-2
CDR3aa: CASSPSGLAYYEQYF

j_gene: TRBJ1-1
v_gene: TRBV29-1
CDR3aa: CSGGKQLDTEAFF

j_gene: TRBJ2-7
v_gene: TRBV28
CDR3aa: CASSFVSGASYEQYF

j_gene: TRBJ2-7
v_gene: TRBV5-1
CDR3aa: CASSFSGRALGEQYF

j_gene: TRBJ2-7
v_gene: TRBV5-1
CDR3aa: CASSGRGEFDEQYF

j_gene: TRBJ2-7
v_gene: TRBV7-8
CDR3aa: CASSSLQVLEQYF

j_gene: TRBJ2-7
v_gene: TRBV5-1
CDR3aa: CASSLENGQLRSYEQYF

j_gene: TRBJ1-2
v_gene: TRBV30
CDR3aa: CASQVGGLGYGYTF

j_gene: TRBJ1-5
v_gene: TRBV7-9
CDR3aa: CASSLGDGRSNQPQHF

j_gene: TRBJ1-1
v_gene: TRBV6-5
CDR3aa: CASSSSGIGGTEAFF

j_gene: TRBJ2-2
v_gene: TRBV9
CDR3aa: CASSVGQNTGELFF

j_gene: TRBJ2-1
v_gene: TRBV11-3
CDR3aa: CASSLRREHNEQFF

j_gene: TRBJ2-3
v_gene: TRBV5-1
CDR3aa: CASSLEWGEDTQYF

j_gene: TRBJ1-2
v_gene: TRBV19
CDR3aa: CASSIGQGTNYGYTF

j_gene: TRBJ2-1
v_gene: TRBV7-6
CDR3aa: CASSPAPGPLYNEQFF

j_gene: TRBJ2-7
v_gene: TRBV20-1
CDR3aa: CSAREGDEQYF

j_gene: TRBJ1-4
v_gene: TRBV15
CDR3aa: CATSRPRGAGGEKLFF

j_gene: TRBJ2-5
v_gene: TRBV29-1
CDR3aa: CSVLAGVIGETQYF

j_gene: TRBJ1-2
v_gene: TRBV19
CDR3aa: CASSRGDLPGYTF

j_gene: TRBJ1-1
v_gene: TRBV7-8
CDR3aa: CASSSGGTEAFF

j_gene: TRBJ2-7
v_gene: TRBV9
CDR3aa: CASSARDMAYEQYF

j_gene: TRBJ2-1
v_gene: TRBV27
CDR3aa: CASSRLAGSYEQFF

j_gene: TRBJ1-4
v_gene: TRBV27
CDR3aa: CASSTGAFEKLFF

j_gene: TRBJ1-2
v_gene: TRBV29-1
CDR3aa: CSVEIGHGGYTF

j_gene: TRBJ2-7
v_gene: TRBV6-5
CDR3aa: CASSYSRGRGEQYF

j_gene: TRBJ1-5
v_gene: TRBV2
CDR3aa: CASSEGQGREPQHF

j_gene: TRBJ1-1
v_gene: TRBV10-1
CDR3aa: CASSDRAENTEAFF

j_gene: TRBJ1-4
v_gene: TRBV6-5
CDR3aa: CASNARGGSELFF

j_gene: TRBJ1-5
v_gene: TRBV9
CDR3aa: CASSVGVGVNQPQHF

j_gene: TRBJ2-7
v_gene: TRBV5-6
CDR3aa: CASSLWGFYEQYF

j_gene: TRBJ2-7
v_gene: TRBV5-5
CDR3aa: CASSFLWDRGYEQYF

j_gene: TRBJ2-2
v_gene: TRBV6-5
CDR3aa: CASRDQGVSGELFF

j_gene: TRBJ2-7
v_gene: TRBV11-3
CDR3aa: CASSQSGSYEQYF

j_gene: TRBJ1-1
v_gene: TRBV13
CDR3aa: CASSRRLAGGEAFF

j_gene: TRBJ2-1
v_gene: TRBV7-9
CDR3aa: CASSLLGGANNEQFF

j_gene: TRBJ1-5
v_gene: TRBV6-1
CDR3aa: CASSESSELPQHF

j_gene: TRBJ2-1
v_gene: TRBV5-1
CDR3aa: CASSLGAQGPYNEQFF

j_gene: TRBJ2-7
v_gene: TRBV5-1
CDR3aa: CASSLAGTGEYEQYF